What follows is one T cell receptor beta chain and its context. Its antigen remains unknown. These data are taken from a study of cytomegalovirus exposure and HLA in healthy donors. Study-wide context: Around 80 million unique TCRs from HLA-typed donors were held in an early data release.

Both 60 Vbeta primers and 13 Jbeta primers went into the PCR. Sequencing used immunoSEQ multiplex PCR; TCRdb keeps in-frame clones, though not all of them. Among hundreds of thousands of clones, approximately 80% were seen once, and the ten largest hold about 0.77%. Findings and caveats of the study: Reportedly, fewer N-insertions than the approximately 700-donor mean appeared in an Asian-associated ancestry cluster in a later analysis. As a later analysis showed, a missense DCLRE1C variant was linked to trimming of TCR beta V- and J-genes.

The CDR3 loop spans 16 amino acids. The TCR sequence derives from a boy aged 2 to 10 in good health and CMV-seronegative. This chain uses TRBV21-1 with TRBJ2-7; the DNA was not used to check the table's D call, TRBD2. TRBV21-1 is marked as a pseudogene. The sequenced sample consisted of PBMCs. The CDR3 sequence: CASPADFGSHTLEQYF. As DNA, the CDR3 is TGTGCCAGCCCGGCTGACTTCGGGAGTCATACGCTCGAGCAGTACTTC.